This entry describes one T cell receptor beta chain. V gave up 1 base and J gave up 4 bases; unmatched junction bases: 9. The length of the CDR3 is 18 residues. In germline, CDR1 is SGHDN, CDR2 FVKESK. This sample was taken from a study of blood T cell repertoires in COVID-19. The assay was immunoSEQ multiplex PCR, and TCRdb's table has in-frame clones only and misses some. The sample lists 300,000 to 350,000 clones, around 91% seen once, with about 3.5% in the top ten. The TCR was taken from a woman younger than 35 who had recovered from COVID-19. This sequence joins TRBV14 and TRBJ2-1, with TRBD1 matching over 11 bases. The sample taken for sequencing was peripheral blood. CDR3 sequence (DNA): TGTGCCAGCAGCCAAGCTAAGGCGGGACAGGGGGATTACAATGAGCAGTTCTTC. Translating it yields CASSQAKAGQGDYNEQFF.